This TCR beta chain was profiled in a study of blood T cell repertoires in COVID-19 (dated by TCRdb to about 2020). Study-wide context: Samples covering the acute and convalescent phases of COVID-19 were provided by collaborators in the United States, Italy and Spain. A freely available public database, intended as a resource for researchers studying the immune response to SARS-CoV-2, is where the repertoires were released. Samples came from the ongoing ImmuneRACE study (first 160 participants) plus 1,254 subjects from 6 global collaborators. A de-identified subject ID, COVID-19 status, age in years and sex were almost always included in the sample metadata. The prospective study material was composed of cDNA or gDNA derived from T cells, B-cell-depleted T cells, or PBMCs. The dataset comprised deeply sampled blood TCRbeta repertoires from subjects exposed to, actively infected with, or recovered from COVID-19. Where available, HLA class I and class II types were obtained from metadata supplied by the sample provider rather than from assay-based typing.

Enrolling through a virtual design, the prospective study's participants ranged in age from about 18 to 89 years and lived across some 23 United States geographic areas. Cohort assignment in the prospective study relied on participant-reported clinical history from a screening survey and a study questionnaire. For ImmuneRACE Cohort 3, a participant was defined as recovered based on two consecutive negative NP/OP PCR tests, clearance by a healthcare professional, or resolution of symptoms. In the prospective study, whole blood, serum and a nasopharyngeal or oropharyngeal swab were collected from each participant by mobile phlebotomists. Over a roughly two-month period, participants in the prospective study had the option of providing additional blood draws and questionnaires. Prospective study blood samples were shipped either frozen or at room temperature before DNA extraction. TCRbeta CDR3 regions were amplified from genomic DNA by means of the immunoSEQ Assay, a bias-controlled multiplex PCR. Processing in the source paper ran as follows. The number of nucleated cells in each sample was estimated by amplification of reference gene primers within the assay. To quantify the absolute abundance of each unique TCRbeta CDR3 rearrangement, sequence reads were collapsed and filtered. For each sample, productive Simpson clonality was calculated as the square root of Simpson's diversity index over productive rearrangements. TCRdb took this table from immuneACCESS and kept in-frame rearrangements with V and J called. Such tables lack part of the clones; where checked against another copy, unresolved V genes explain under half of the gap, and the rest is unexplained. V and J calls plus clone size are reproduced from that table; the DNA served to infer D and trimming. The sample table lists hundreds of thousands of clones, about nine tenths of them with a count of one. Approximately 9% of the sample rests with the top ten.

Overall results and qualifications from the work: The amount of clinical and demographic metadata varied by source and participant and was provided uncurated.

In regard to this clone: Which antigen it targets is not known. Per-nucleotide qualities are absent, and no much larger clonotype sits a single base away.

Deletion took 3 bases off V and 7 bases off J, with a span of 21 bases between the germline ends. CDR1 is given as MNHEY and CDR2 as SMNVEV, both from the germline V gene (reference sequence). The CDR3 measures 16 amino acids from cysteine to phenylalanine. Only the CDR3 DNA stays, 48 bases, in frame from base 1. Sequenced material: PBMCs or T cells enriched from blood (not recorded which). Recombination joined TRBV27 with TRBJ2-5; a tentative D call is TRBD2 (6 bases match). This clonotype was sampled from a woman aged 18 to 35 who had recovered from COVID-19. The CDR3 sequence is CASSFIGREYGGTQYF. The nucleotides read TGTGCCAGCAGTTTCATTGGGCGGGAATATGGGGGGACCCAGTACTTC.